The 27 T cell receptor beta chains below were found in one sample sequenced in a study of blood T cell repertoires in COVID-19. The table came from immunoSEQ multiplex PCR; TCRdb's copy has only in-frame clones and leaves some out. The sample gives 250,000 to 300,000 clones, 82% of which show up once; around 3.2% is in the top ten. What was sequenced was peripheral blood. The receptors shown here come from a woman younger than 30 with acute or convalescent COVID-19.

This clone has just one count. V and J are TRBV27 and TRBJ1-2, with 9 bases fitting TRBD1. Trimming removed 5 bases from V and 6 bases from J; junction bases left unmatched: 7. This CDR3 has 14 residues. The germline gives CDR1 MNHEY, CDR2 SMNVEV (reference sequence). The CDR3 region has the DNA TGTGCCAGCAGTCTCCACCGGACAGGGGATGGCTACACCTTC. Translating gives CASSLHRTGDGYTF.

This chain joins TRBV9 and TRBJ2-3; 9 nucleotides line up with TRBD1. Looked up from germline, CDR1 is SGDLS and CDR2 is YYNGEE. J lost 4 bases, V lost 3 bases, and 9 bases had no gene match. The CDR3 is 16 amino acids. CDR3 in DNA: TGTGCCAGCAGCGGAACGAACAGGGGGCGGGCAGATACGCAGTATTTT. Residues: CASSGTNRGRADTQYF. Full variable domain (missing parts from reference TRBV9 and TRBJ2-3): DSGVTQTPKHLITATGQRVTLRCSPRSGDLSVYWYQQSLDQGLQFLIQYYNGEERAKGNILERFSAQQFPDLHSELNLSSLELGDSALYFCASSGTNRGRADTQYFGPGTRLTVL.

The chain links TRBV14 to TRBJ1-2; possibly TRBD1 for D (6 bases). The CDR3 has 16 residues. Looked up from germline, CDR1 is SGHDN and CDR2 is FVKESK. Trimming removed 0 bases from V and 0 bases from J, with 11 bases in between. The CDR3 sequence is CASSQDWTAANYGYTF. Here the CDR3 DNA reads TGTGCCAGCAGCCAAGATTGGACAGCAGCTAACTATGGCTACACCTTC. Combining the CDR3 with reference TRBV14 and TRBJ1-2 gives the whole variable domain EAGVTQFPSHSVIEKGQTVTLRCDPISGHDNLYWYRRVMGKEIKFLLHFVKESKQDESGMPNNRFLAERTGGTYSTLKVQPAELEDSGVYFCASSQDWTAANYGYTFGSGTRLTVV.

The chain recombines TRBV9 with TRBJ1-6; 8 nucleotides match TRBD1. J lost 10 bases, V lost 3 bases, and 6 bases had no gene match. CDR3 length: 14 residues. The V gene's germline CDR1 is SGDLS and CDR2 YYNGEE. This CDR3 is CASSEDREVSPLHF. The DNA for the CDR3 is TGTGCCAGCAGCGAGGACAGGGAAGTATCACCCCTCCACTTT.

V and J are TRBV19 and TRBJ2-1, with D possibly matching TRBD2 (6 bases). V lost 1 base and J 4 bases, leaving 14 bases between the germline ends. Germline CDR1 and CDR2: LNHDA and SQIVND (reference sequence). This CDR3 has 16 residues. In DNA form, the CDR3 reads TGTGCCAGTAGTATAGTGGGGTTAGCGGATTACAATGAGCAGTTCTTC. The encoded protein is CASSIVGLADYNEQFF.

The rearrangement uses TRBV5-1 and TRBJ2-3; D possibly corresponds to TRBD2 (5 bases). CDR1 is SGHRS, CDR2 YFSETQ, per germline. The CDR3 totals 13 residues. V was clipped by 3 bases and J by 0 bases, with 5 bases between them. CDR3 sequence reads: CASSWTSTDTQYF. The CDR3 DNA follows: TGCGCCAGCAGCTGGACTAGCACAGATACGCAGTATTTT.

This clone was counted a single time. The chain links TRBV5-5 to TRBJ1-5, with D possibly being TRBD1 (6 bases). V was pared by 0 bases and J by 3 bases, with 13 bases between. The CDR3 totals 16 residues. CDR1 SGHKS and CDR2 YYEKEE come from the germline V gene (reference sequence). The CDR3 here is CASSLVVGDTNQPQHF. The CDR3, as DNA: TGTGCCAGCAGCTTGGTGGTTGGGGACACCAATCAGCCCCAGCATTTT. The whole variable domain, remainder taken from reference TRBV5-5 and TRBJ1-5, is DAGVTQSPTHLIKTRGQQVTLRCSPISGHKSVSWYQQVLGQGPQFIFQYYEKEERGRGNFPDRFSARQFPNYSSELNVNALLLGDSALYLCASSLVVGDTNQPQHFGDGTRLSIL.

The chain has TRBV4-3 and TRBJ2-1; D remains unclear. The CDR3 is made up of 13 amino acids. Germline lookup yields CDR1 LGHNA and CDR2 YSLEER. V was cut by 1 base and J by 4 bases, with 5 bases left in between. This CDR3 reads CASSQGLYNEQFF. The CDR3 DNA follows: TGCGCCAGCAGCCAAGGTCTTTACAATGAGCAGTTCTTC.

The chain employs TRBV20-1 and TRBJ1-1, with D perhaps TRBD1 (6 bases). CDR3 length: 13 residues. The germline V and J ends were trimmed by 3 bases and 0 bases, with 8 bases remaining between them. Germline V gene data show CDR1 as DFQATT and CDR2 as SNEGSKA (reference sequence). The DNA for the CDR3 is TGCAGTGCTAGTAAGGGGGTGAACACTGAAGCTTTCTTT. Translating it yields CSASKGVNTEAFF.

The gene calls are TRBV12-3 or TRBV12-4 and TRBJ1-5; 10 bases map to TRBD1. This CDR3 has 13 residues. The trim removed 7 bases at V and 8 bases at J, leaving 5 bases unmatched. CDR3 residues: CASNDRGQEPQHF. The CDR3 nucleotides read TGTGCCAGCAACGACAGGGGGCAGGAGCCCCAGCATTTT.

This chain connects TRBV4-3 to TRBJ2-2, with TRBD2 matching over 9 bases. CDR1 and CDR2 (germline): LGHNA, YSLEER. V was pared by 3 bases and J by 6 bases, with 17 bases of the junction left unmatched. The CDR3 sequence is 19 residues long. In DNA, the CDR3 is TGCGCCAGCAGCCAGGGCGGCGTCTATAGCGGGAGTGGGTCCGGGGAGCTGTTTTTT. This sequence encodes CASSQGGVYSGSGSGELFF.

The chain uses TRBV7-2 and TRBJ2-1, with 10 bases aligning to TRBD1. From germline, CDR1 is SGHTA and CDR2 FQGNSA. The CDR3 extends over 18 amino acids. V lost 4 bases to trimming and J lost 6 bases; unmatched junction nucleotides: 15. CDR3 sequence (DNA): TGTGCCAGCAGCTACTCCGGGACAGGGGTCGGGGTGCTCAATGAGCAGTTCTTC. This codes for CASSYSGTGVGVLNEQFF.

The V gene is TRBV27, the J gene TRBJ2-3; 10 bases are a match to TRBD1. The germline gives CDR1 MNHEY, CDR2 SMNVEV (reference sequence). The V and J ends lost 6 bases and 4 bases, in that order; junction bases with no gene match: 7. This CDR3 is built from 15 residues. As DNA, the CDR3 is TGTGCCAGCAGGCGGACAGGGGGTAACTCAGATACGCAGTATTTT. Protein product: CASRRTGGNSDTQYF.

The chain couples TRBV10-2 to TRBJ2-2; D may be TRBD2 (5 bases). CDR1 and CDR2 (germline): WSHSY, SAAADI. V was trimmed by 4 bases and J by 2 bases, leaving 14 bases between them. The CDR3 length is 16 residues. In DNA form, the CDR3 reads TGCGCCAGCAGTGTACGGCTAGCCTCTAACACCGGGGAGCTGTTTTTT. It codes for CASSVRLASNTGELFF.

The rearrangement uses TRBV4-2 and TRBJ2-3; 9 bases map to TRBD1. The germline V gene has CDR1 LGHNA and CDR2 YNFKEQ. This CDR3 spans 15 amino acids. Losses at the gene ends were 0 bases for V and 5 bases for J; bases not matched to a gene: 3. CDR3 sequence reads: CASSQEQGAGDTQYF. CDR3 DNA: TGTGCCAGCAGCCAAGAACAGGGGGCCGGAGATACGCAGTATTTT.

This chain uses TRBV4-3 with TRBJ2-1; maybe TRBD2 (6 bases). The CDR3 is 18 amino acids. In germline, CDR1 is LGHNA, CDR2 YSLEER. The V and J ends lost 4 bases and 1 base respectively, with 20 bases between them. The CDR3 nucleotides are TGCGCCAGCAGCCGCGAAGGTGGAGGGGCCCTGTCCTACAATGAGCAGTTCTTC. Its translation: CASSREGGGALSYNEQFF.

A few counts support this clone. The rearrangement uses TRBV30 and TRBJ2-7; 7 bases are shared with TRBD2. Germline CDR1 is GTSNPN and CDR2 is SVGIG (reference sequence). Trimming at V came to 2 bases and at J to 7 bases, leaving 11 bases not matched to a gene. This CDR3 region has 14 residues. CDR3 DNA: TGTGCCTGGAGTCGTGTGGGGGGGACGGGTGAGCAGTACTTC. This translates into CAWSRVGGTGEQYF.

The J gene is TRBJ2-3, the V gene TRBV7-9; D unresolved. This CDR3 spans 14 amino acids. Per the germline V gene, CDR1 is SEHNR and CDR2 is FQNEAQ (reference sequence). The germline V and J ends were trimmed by 3 bases and 0 bases, with 7 bases remaining between them. The CDR3 here is CASSFLASTDTQYF. The CDR3 region has the DNA TGTGCCAGCAGCTTTTTAGCTAGCACAGATACGCAGTATTTT.

The chain links TRBV20-1 to TRBJ2-1; possible D gene TRBD2, 5 bases. The CDR3 covers 12 residues. Germline V CDR1 and CDR2: DFQATT, SNEGSKA (reference sequence). The germline V and J ends were trimmed by 3 bases and 10 bases, with 13 bases remaining between them. This CDR3 is CSASNRGTEQFF. The CDR3 DNA reads TGCAGTGCTAGTAATCGGGGAACCGAGCAGTTCTTC.

CDR3 sequence (DNA): TGTGCCAGCAGCTTAAAAATCGGCGGGTACAATGAGCAGTTCTTC. This sequence encodes CASSLKIGGYNEQFF. The chain couples TRBV7-9 to TRBJ2-1; a weak D match, TRBD2 (5 bases). Germline assignment: CDR1 SEHNR and CDR2 FQNEAQ (reference sequence). This CDR3 comprises 15 residues. Trimming shortened V by 2 bases and J by 4 bases, and 12 bases separated the two germline ends.

The CDR3 DNA is TGTGCCACCAGCGCGTGGGGACAGAAAATGAACACTGAAGCTTTCTTT. Translation: CATSAWGQKMNTEAFF. V and J are TRBV15 and TRBJ1-1, with TRBD1 matching 7 bases. V was pared by 5 bases and J by 0 bases, with 9 bases of the junction left unmatched. The CDR3 totals 16 residues. Germline loops: CDR1 LNHNV, CDR2 YYDKDF (reference sequence).

This clone was observed once. It may be a read error: a sequence one base away is much more abundant. Other DNA variants within this sample encode the same CDR3. The chain combines TRBV19 with TRBJ2-7, with D possibly TRBD2 on 5 matching bases. Germline-derived CDR1 and CDR2 are LNHDA and SQIVND (reference sequence). CDR3 size: 15 residues. The CDR3 protein is CASSNGIAPAYEQYF. The DNA for the CDR3 is TGTGCCAGTAGTAATGGGATAGCGCCGGCCTATGAGCAGTACTTC. Full variable domain (missing parts from reference TRBV19 and TRBJ2-7): DGGITQSPKYLFRKEGQNVTLSCEQNLNHDAMYWYRQDPGQGLRLIYYSQIVNDFQKGDIAEGYSVSREKKESFPLTVTSAQKNPTAFYLCASSNGIAPAYEQYFGPGTRLTVT.

This chain uses TRBV27 with TRBJ2-2, with TRBD2 as a possible D gene (6 bases). Per germline, CDR1 MNHEY and CDR2 SMNVEV (reference sequence). The CDR3 loop spans 14 amino acids. V was cut by 4 bases and J by 2 bases, with 8 bases left in between. CDR3 sequence (DNA): TGTGCCAGCAGTTCGGGACTTAACACCGGGGAGCTGTTTTTT. Its protein is CASSSGLNTGELFF.

The V call is TRBV6-2 or TRBV6-3, the J call TRBJ2-3, with 9 bases aligning to TRBD2. Germline-derived CDR1 and CDR2 are MNHEY and SVGEGT. The CDR3 has 21 residues. V shed 0 bases and J 1 base; nucleotides not matched to a gene: 17. CDR3 bases: TGTGCCAGCAGTTACTCGAGTCTAGCGGGATGGATTGCGGGGGGCACAGATACGCAGTATTTT. It yields the protein CASSYSSLAGWIAGGTDTQYF.

CDR3 loop: CASSLVMGAQTYEQYF. As DNA, the CDR3 is TGTGCCAGCAGCTTAGTTATGGGGGCTCAGACCTACGAGCAGTACTTC. The chain recombines TRBV7-2 with TRBJ2-7; a possible D gene is TRBD1 (6 bases). The germline CDR1 and CDR2 sequences are SGHTA and FQGNSA. Trimming stripped 1 base from V and 2 bases from J, with 15 bases between. The CDR3 spans 16 residues.

The chain combines TRBV7-3 with TRBJ2-3; perhaps TRBD2 as D (6 bases). Germline-derived CDR1 and CDR2 are SGHTA and FQGTGA. The germline V and J ends were trimmed by 2 bases and 6 bases, with 15 bases remaining between them. This CDR3 region has 15 residues. The CDR3 DNA reads TGTGCCAGCAGCTTATTTCAGGGTGGGACTGATACGCAGTATTTT. It translates to CASSLFQGGTDTQYF.

This chain connects TRBV5-1 to TRBJ2-7; 8 bases match TRBD1. The length of the CDR3 is 13 residues. Trimming took 5 bases from V and 5 from J; bases not matched to a gene: 6. Germline assignment: CDR1 SGHRS and CDR2 YFSETQ. CDR3 loop: CASSPDRVHEQYF. CDR3 in DNA: TGCGCCAGCAGTCCGGACAGGGTCCACGAGCAGTACTTC.